Sequencing of this T cell receptor (beta chain) was carried out in a study of shared clonotypes between healthy human individuals. Profiling relied on immunoSEQ multiplex PCR, and the TCRdb table lists in-frame clones only, not all of them. This sample has about 490,000 clones, with more than 75% found just once. CDR3 length: 13 amino acids. Germline V gene sequence: CDR1 SQVTM, CDR2 ANQGSEA. V lost 6 bases and J lost 1; bases outside the gene matches: 5. Sequencing input: PBMCs. The source of this sequence is a woman aged 40 to 49 in good health. Some clones in this sample may be carry-over from other donors' samples. The genes are TRBV29-1 and TRBJ2-7; 8 bases line up with TRBD1. DNA of the CDR3: TGCAGCGTCGGGGACAGGACTTCCTACGAGCAGTACTTC. Its translation: CSVGDRTSYEQYF.